Listed below are T cell receptor beta chains from one sample, sequenced in a study of OX40 agonist ivuxolimab in advanced cancers. Using immunoSEQ multiplex PCR, the repertoire was profiled, and TCRdb retains in-frame clones only, with some absent. The top ten clones hold about 2.2% of a sample with roughly 60,000 clones, 80% to 90% of them seen once. The material was CD4+ or CD8+ T cells sorted from blood, obtained in a trial of the OX40 agonist ivuxolimab. These receptors all stem from an adult with an advanced solid tumor such as melanoma, head and neck, liver or kidney cancer. Each CDR3 is given with its conserved first and last residue. A D gene is named only where the DNA matches it firmly. Not all rows give a size; the values are once, few, many and, for expanded clones, a class.

J gene,V gene,D gene,clone size,CDR3 protein,CDR3 DNA
TRBJ2-7,TRBV30,TRBD1,-,CAWSTGQLLREQYF,TGTGCCTGGAGTACGGGACAGCTACTAAGGGAGCAGTACTTC
TRBJ2-7,TRBV7-2,TRBD2,-,CASSLKFTGEGSYEQYF,TGTGCCAGCAGCTTAAAATTTACGGGGGAGGGCTCCTACGAGCAGTACTTC
TRBJ2-7,TRBV5-1,-,-,CASSPDTKAYEQYF,TGCGCCAGCAGCCCTGACACAAAGGCCTACGAGCAGTACTTC
TRBJ2-3,TRBV10-3,TRBD1,-,CAISRDRADTQYF,TGTGCCATCAGTAGGGACAGGGCAGATACGCAGTATTTT
TRBJ1-4,TRBV6-6,-,few,CASRLRATNEKLFF,TGTGCCAGCAGACTCAGGGCAACTAATGAAAAACTGTTTTTT
TRBJ2-1,TRBV5-1,-,-,CASKGAFSYNEQFF,TGCGCCAGCAAAGGGGCATTCTCCTACAATGAGCAGTTCTTC
TRBJ1-2,TRBV6-5,-,-,CATKDSQNYGYTF,TGTGCCACCAAAGACAGCCAAAACTATGGCTACACCTTC
TRBJ2-7,TRBV11-3,-,-,CASSLDAGSREQYF,TGTGCCAGCAGCTTAGATGCGGGCAGTCGGGAGCAGTACTTC
TRBJ2-1,TRBV5-4,TRBD1,-,CASSTGQGISSPSYNEQFF,TGTGCCAGCAGCACAGGACAGGGAATAAGCAGCCCCTCCTACAATGAGCAGTTCTTC
TRBJ1-2,TRBV5-1,TRBD1,few,CASSLDGTGSARYTF,TGCGCCAGCAGCTTGGACGGGACAGGGAGCGCCCGCTACACCTTC
TRBJ2-1,TRBV19,TRBD2,-,CASSIGTNNEQFF,TGTGCCAGTAGTATCGGGACTAACAATGAGCAGTTCTTC
TRBJ2-1,TRBV11-3,TRBD2,-,CASSFNRLAGNNEQFF,TGTGCCAGCAGTTTCAACCGCCTAGCGGGAAACAATGAGCAGTTCTTC
TRBJ2-1,TRBV11-3,TRBD2,-,CASSPNSGRADEQFF,TGTGCCAGCAGCCCGAATAGCGGGAGGGCCGATGAGCAGTTCTTC
TRBJ2-5,TRBV10-1,-,-,CASSPGGRGETQYF,TGCGCCAGCAGTCCCGGGGGCCGGGGAGAGACCCAGTACTTC
TRBJ2-7,TRBV13,-,once,CARETRHEQYF,TGTGCCAGAGAGACCCGGCACGAGCAGTACTTC
TRBJ2-7,TRBV19,-,-,CASSFSPGSYEQYF,TGTGCCAGTAGTTTTAGTCCAGGGTCCTACGAGCAGTACTTC
TRBJ2-1,TRBV27,-,-,CASSLGPGLPGGNEQFF,TGTGCCAGCAGTTTGGGCCCGGGACTCCCGGGCGGAAATGAGCAGTTCTTC
TRBJ2-7,TRBV28,-,few,CASRKDIYEQYF,TGTGCCAGCAGAAAGGACATCTACGAGCAGTACTTC
TRBJ1-5,TRBV6-1,-,-,CASRELGPQHF,TGTGCCAGCAGGGAACTTGGGCCCCAGCATTTT
TRBJ1-5,TRBV28,-,-,CASDLEKRYSNQPQHF,TGTGCCAGCGACTTGGAAAAACGTTATAGCAATCAGCCCCAGCATTTT
TRBJ2-1,TRBV5-8,-,-,CASSYEWGYNEQFF,TGTGCCAGCAGCTACGAGTGGGGGTACAATGAGCAGTTCTTC
TRBJ1-3,TRBV7-9,TRBD1,-,CASSSRDRLTSGNTIYF,TGTGCCAGCAGCTCCCGGGACAGGCTAACCTCTGGAAACACCATATATTTT
TRBJ2-7,TRBV6-5,-,-,CASSFLIWDREQYF,TGTGCCAGCAGTTTTTTGATTTGGGATAGGGAGCAGTACTTC
TRBJ1-2,TRBV27,-,-,CASSLRQLTNRYYGYTF,TGTGCCAGCAGTTTAAGACAGCTCACGAACCGCTACTATGGCTACACCTTC
TRBJ2-2,TRBV28,TRBD1,-,CASSPGGAMSGELFF,TGTGCCAGCAGTCCAGGGGGCGCGATGTCCGGGGAGCTGTTTTTT
TRBJ2-1,TRBV7-9,TRBD2,-,CASSSTSGGARYNEQFF,TGTGCCAGCAGCTCAACTAGCGGGGGGGCCCGATACAATGAGCAGTTCTTC
TRBJ2-3,TRBV7-2,TRBD1,once,CASSPNGRGRPDTQYF,TGTGCCAGCAGCCCCAATGGCAGGGGGCGCCCCGATACGCAGTATTTT
TRBJ1-2,TRBV28,TRBD1,-,CASSQQGGYFNYGYTF,TGTGCCAGCAGTCAACAGGGGGGGTACTTTAACTATGGCTACACCTTC
TRBJ1-1,TRBV5-6,-,-,CASSWTRAAEAFF,TGTGCCAGCAGCTGGACACGCGCGGCTGAAGCTTTCTTT
TRBJ1-1,TRBV5-8,-,few,CASSRQRDTEAFF,TGTGCCAGCAGCCGACAGAGGGACACTGAAGCTTTCTTT
TRBJ2-3,TRBV6-5,-,-,CAPWTSSTDTQYF,TGTGCCCCTTGGACGTCTAGCACAGATACGCAGTATTTT
TRBJ2-2,TRBV6-5,-,once,CASGGSNTEELFF,TGTGCCAGTGGCGGGTCGAACACCGAGGAGCTGTTTTTT
TRBJ2-3,TRBV4-2,TRBD2,-,CASSQERLAGGPDTQYF,TGTGCCAGCAGCCAAGAGCGACTAGCGGGGGGGCCTGATACGCAGTATTTT
TRBJ2-5,TRBV11-1,TRBD2,-,CASGPSGREFQETQYF,TGTGCCAGCGGTCCTAGCGGGCGGGAGTTCCAAGAGACCCAGTACTTC
TRBJ2-7,TRBV5-1,TRBD1,-,CASSTSGTGAYEQYF,TGCGCCAGCAGCACCTCCGGGACAGGGGCCTACGAGCAGTACTTC
TRBJ1-1,TRBV19,-,-,CASSIENTEAFF,TGTGCCAGTAGTATAGAAAACACTGAAGCTTTCTTT
TRBJ2-5,TRBV2,TRBD1,-,CASQRRGPQETQYF,TGTGCCAGCCAACGCAGGGGGCCCCAAGAGACCCAGTACTTC
TRBJ2-2,TRBV18,TRBD1,-,CASSPLLQGAVRTGELFF,TGTGCCAGCTCACCCTTACTACAGGGGGCAGTGCGCACCGGGGAGCTGTTTTTT
TRBJ1-5,TRBV19,-,-,CASSEGRQPQHF,TGTGCCAGTAGTGAGGGGCGGCAGCCCCAGCATTTT
TRBJ2-6,TRBV7-2,-,few,CASSLGVEALTF,TGTGCCAGCAGCTTAGGGGTCGAGGCCCTGACTTTC
TRBJ1-2,TRBV19,-,-,CASSIGREYGYTF,TGTGCCAGTAGTATCGGACGGGAGTATGGCTACACCTTC
TRBJ2-7,TRBV18,TRBD1,-,CASSLGTGYEQYF,TGTGCCAGCTCACTAGGGACAGGGTACGAGCAGTACTTC
TRBJ2-3,TRBV4-2,TRBD1,-,CASSPGTGIADTQYF,TGTGCCAGCAGCCCGGGGACAGGGATTGCAGATACGCAGTATTTT
TRBJ2-1,TRBV28,TRBD2,-,CASSAQGLAGNEQFF,TGTGCCAGCAGTGCCCAGGGACTAGCCGGGAATGAGCAGTTCTTC
TRBJ1-1,TRBV7-3,-,-,CASSLTRQGKAFF,TGTGCCAGCAGCTTAACTCGGCAGGGGAAAGCTTTCTTT
TRBJ2-1,TRBV2,TRBD2,-,CASSETGGEQFF,TGTGCCAGCAGTGAAACGGGGGGTGAGCAGTTCTTC
TRBJ1-2,TRBV28,-,once,CASRPTLYGYTF,TGTGCCAGCAGGCCTACTCTCTATGGCTACACCTTC
TRBJ2-3,TRBV7-6,-,-,CASSLVLADTQYF,TGTGCCAGCAGCTTAGTGCTAGCAGATACGCAGTATTTT
TRBJ2-7,TRBV4-1,-,-,CASSQDRGGTEGYEQYF,TGCGCCAGCAGCCAAGATCGCGGAGGGACCGAAGGCTACGAGCAGTACTTC
TRBJ1-1,TRBV11-2,TRBD1,-,CASSLRSGQGMNTEAFF,TGTGCCAGCAGCTTACGTAGTGGACAGGGGATGAACACTGAAGCTTTCTTT
TRBJ1-2,TRBV5-1,-,once,CASSPASNYGYTF,TGCGCCAGCAGCCCGGCTTCTAACTATGGCTACACCTTC
TRBJ1-2,TRBV28,-,-,CASSFVALSAQGYGYTF,TGTGCCAGCAGTTTTGTCGCCCTTAGCGCACAGGGCTATGGCTACACCTTC
TRBJ2-7,TRBV9,-,-,CASSPRGGYEQYF,TGTGCCAGCAGCCCTAGGGGTGGGTACGAGCAGTACTTC
TRBJ1-4,TRBV10-3,-,-,CAIRSGQEGEKLFF,TGTGCCATCAGGTCTGGGCAGGAGGGGGAAAAACTGTTTTTT
TRBJ2-2,TRBV11-2,-,-,CASSLDNWGELFF,TGTGCCAGCAGCTTAGATAACTGGGGGGAGCTGTTTTTT